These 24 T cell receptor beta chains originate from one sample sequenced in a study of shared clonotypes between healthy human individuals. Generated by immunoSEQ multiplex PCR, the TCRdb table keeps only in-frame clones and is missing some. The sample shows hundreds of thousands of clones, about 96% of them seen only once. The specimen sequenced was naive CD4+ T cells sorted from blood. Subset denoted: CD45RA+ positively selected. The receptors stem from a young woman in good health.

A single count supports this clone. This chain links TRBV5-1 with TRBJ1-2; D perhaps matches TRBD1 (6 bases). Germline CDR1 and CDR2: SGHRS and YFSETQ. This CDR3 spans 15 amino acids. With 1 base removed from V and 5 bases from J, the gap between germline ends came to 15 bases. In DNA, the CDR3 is TGCGCCAGCAGCTTGTCAGGGGTTCGGGTTTATGGCTACACCTTC. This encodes CASSLSGVRVYGYTF.

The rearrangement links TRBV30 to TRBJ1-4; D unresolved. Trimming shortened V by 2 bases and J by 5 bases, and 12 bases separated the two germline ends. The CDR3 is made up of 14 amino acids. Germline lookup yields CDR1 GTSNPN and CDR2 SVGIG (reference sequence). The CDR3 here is CAWSSFAVNEKLFF. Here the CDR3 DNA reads TGTGCCTGGAGTTCGTTCGCAGTGAATGAAAAACTGTTTTTT.

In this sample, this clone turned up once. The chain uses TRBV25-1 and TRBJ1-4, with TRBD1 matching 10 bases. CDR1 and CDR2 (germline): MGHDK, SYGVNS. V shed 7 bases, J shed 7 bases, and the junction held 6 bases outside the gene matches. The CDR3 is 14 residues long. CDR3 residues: CASTLGQGPEKLFF. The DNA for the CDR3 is TGTGCCAGCACCCTGGGACAGGGGCCTGAAAAACTGTTTTTT.

In DNA form, the CDR3 reads TGTGCCAGCAGTTGGGGGGGAGCTGGGGAGACCCAGTACTTC. Its protein product is CASSWGGAGETQYF. The V call is TRBV6-5, the J call TRBJ2-5, with TRBD2 identical over 7 bases. Losses at the gene ends were 4 bases for V and 5 bases for J; bases not matched to a gene: 7. The CDR3 covers 14 residues. CDR1 and CDR2 (germline): MNHEY, SVGAGI.

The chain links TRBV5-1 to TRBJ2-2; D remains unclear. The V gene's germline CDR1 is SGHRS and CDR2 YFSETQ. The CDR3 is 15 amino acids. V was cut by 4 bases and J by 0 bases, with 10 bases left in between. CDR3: CASSRATANTGELFF. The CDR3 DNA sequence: TGCGCCAGCAGCCGAGCGACGGCGAACACCGGGGAGCTGTTTTTT.

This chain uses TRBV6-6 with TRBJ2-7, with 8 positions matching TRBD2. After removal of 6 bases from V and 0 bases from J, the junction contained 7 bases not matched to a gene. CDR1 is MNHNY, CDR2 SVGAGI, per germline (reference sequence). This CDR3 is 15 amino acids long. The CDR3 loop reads CASRGLAGNSYEQYF. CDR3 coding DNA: TGTGCCAGCAGGGGCTTAGCGGGAAACTCCTACGAGCAGTACTTC.

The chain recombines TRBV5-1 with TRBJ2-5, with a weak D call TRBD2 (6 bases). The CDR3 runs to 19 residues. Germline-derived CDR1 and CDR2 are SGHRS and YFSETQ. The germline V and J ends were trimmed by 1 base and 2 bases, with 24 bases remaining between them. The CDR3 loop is CASSLSFSGRPGGQETQYF. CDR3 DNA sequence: TGCGCCAGCAGCTTGTCATTTAGCGGAAGACCTGGAGGGCAAGAGACCCAGTACTTC.

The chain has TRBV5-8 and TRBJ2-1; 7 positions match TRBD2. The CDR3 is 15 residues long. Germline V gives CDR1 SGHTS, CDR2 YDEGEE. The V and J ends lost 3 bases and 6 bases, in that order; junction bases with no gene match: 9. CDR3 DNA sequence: TGTGCCAGCAGCTCGGGACTAACGACGGGCAATGAGCAGTTCTTC. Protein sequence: CASSSGLTTGNEQFF.

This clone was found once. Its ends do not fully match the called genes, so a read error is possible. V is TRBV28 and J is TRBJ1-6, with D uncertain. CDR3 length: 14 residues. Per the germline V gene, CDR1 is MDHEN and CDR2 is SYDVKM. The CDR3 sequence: CASRLWEQNSPLHF. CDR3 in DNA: TGTGCCAGCAGGTTATGGGAGCAGAATTCACCCCTCCACTTT.

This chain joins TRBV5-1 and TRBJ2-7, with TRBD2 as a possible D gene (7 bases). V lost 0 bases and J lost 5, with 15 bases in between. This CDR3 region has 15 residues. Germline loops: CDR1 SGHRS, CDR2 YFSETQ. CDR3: CASSLAGGTFHEQYF. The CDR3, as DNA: TGCGCCAGCAGCTTGGCCGGGGGGACATTCCACGAGCAGTACTTC.

Here the CDR3 DNA reads TGTGCCAGCAGCTTAGCGCTGGGGTACGAGCAGTTCTTC. Translation: CASSLALGYEQFF. V gene TRBV7-9 combines with J gene TRBJ2-1; no clear D. This CDR3 region has 13 residues. In germline, CDR1 is SEHNR, CDR2 FQNEAQ (reference sequence). V was pared by 0 bases and J by 10 bases, with 10 bases between.

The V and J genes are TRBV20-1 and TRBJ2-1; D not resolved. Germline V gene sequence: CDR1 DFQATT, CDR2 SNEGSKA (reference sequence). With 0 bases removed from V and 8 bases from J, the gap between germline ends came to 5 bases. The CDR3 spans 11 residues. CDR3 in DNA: TGCAGTGCTAGAGATATTTATGAGCAGTTCTTC. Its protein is CSARDIYEQFF.

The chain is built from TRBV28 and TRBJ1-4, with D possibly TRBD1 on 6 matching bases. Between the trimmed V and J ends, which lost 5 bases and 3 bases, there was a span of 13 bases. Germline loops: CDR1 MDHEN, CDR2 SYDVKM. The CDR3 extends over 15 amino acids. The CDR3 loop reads CASSPQGIPNEKLFF. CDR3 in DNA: TGTGCCAGCAGTCCTCAGGGGATACCTAATGAAAAACTGTTTTTT.

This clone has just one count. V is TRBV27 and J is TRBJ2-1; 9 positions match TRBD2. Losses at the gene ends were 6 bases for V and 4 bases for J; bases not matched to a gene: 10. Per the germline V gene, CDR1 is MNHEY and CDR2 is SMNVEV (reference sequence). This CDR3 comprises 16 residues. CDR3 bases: TGTGCCAGCAGACGGGCTAGCGGGGAAAGATACAATGAGCAGTTCTTC. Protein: CASRRASGERYNEQFF.

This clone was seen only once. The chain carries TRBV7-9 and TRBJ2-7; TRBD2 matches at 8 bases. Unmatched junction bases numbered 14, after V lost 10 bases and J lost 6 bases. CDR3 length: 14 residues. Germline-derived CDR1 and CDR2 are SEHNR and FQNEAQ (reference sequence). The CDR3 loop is CATASGSGSSEQYF. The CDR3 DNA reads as TGTGCCACGGCCTCCGGCAGCGGGAGTAGCGAGCAGTACTTC.

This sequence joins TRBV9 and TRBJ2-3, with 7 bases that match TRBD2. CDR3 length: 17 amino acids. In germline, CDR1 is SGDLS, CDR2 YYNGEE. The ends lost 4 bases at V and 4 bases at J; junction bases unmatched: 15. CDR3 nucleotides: TGTGCCAGCAGCCCCCAGCAGGGCGGGAGACGTTCAGATACGCAGTATTTT. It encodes CASSPQQGGRRSDTQYF.

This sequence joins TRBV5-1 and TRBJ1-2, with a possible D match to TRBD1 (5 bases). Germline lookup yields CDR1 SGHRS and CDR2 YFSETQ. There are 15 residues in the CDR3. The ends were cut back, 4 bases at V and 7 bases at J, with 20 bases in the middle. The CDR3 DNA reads TGCGCCAGCAGCCAGACAGACAGAGTCGTCGGTGGCTACACCTTC. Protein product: CASSQTDRVVGGYTF.

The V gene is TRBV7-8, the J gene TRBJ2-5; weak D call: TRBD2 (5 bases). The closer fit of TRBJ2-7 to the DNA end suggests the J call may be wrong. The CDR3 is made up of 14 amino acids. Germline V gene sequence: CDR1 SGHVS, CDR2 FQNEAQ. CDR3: CASSLELATYEQYF. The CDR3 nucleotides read TGTGCCAGCAGCTTAGAGCTAGCAACGTACGAGCAGTACTTC.

The CDR3 bases are TGTGCCAGCAGCGTGATGGAGCAAGAGACCCAGTACTTC. Translating gives CASSVMEQETQYF. This chain links TRBV9 with TRBJ2-5; no firm D call. V was shortened by 2 bases and J by 2 bases, with 7 bases between the two germline ends. CDR1 SGDLS and CDR2 YYNGEE come from the germline V gene. The CDR3 loop spans 13 amino acids.

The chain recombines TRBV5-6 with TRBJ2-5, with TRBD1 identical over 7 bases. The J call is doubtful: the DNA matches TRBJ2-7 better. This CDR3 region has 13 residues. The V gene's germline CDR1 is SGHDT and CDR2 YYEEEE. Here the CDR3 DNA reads TGTGCCAGCAGCACGGGACAGTCCTACGAGCAGTACTTC. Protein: CASSTGQSYEQYF.

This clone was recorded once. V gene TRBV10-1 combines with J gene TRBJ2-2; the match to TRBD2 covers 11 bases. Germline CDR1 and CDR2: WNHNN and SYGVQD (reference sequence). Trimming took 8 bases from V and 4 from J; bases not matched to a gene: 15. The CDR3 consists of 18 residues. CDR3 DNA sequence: TGCGCCAGCCATCCGGGGACTAGCGGTAACCCTGGCACCGGGGAGCTGTTTTTT. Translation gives CASHPGTSGNPGTGELFF.

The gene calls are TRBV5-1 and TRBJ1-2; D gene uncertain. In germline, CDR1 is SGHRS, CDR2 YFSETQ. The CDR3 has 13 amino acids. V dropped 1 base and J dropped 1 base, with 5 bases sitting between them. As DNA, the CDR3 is TGCGCCAGCAGCTTGACACATAACTATGGCTACACCTTC. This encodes CASSLTHNYGYTF.

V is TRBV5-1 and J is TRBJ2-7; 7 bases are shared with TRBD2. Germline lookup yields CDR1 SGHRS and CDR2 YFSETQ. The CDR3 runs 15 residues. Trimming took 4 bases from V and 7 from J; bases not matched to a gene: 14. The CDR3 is CASSTGSGGSGEQYF. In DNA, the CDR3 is TGCGCCAGCAGCACTGGAAGCGGCGGGAGCGGGGAGCAGTACTTC. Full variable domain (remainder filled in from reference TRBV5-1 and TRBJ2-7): KAGVTQTPRYLIKTRGQQVTLSCSPISGHRSVSWYQQTPGQGLQFLFEYFSETQRNKGNFPGRFSGRQFSNSRSEMNVSTLELGDSALYLCASSTGSGGSGEQYFGPGTRLTVT.

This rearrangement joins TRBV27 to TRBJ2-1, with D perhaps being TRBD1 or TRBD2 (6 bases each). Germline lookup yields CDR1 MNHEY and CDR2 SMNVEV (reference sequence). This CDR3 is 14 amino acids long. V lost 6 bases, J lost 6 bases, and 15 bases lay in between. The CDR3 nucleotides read TGTGCCAGCAGGACTAGGGGGGCCCTCAATGAGCAGTTCTTC. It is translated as CASRTRGALNEQFF.